These 22 T cell receptor beta chains came from one sample sequenced in a study of blood T cell repertoires in COVID-19. Sequenced by immunoSEQ multiplex PCR; TCRdb stores in-frame clones only, minus some. The table has 150,000 to 160,000 clones, roughly 89% seen once; the top ten hold about 0.57%. The sequencing input was peripheral blood. The source is a man over 45 with acute or convalescent COVID-19.

The V and J genes are TRBV27 and TRBJ2-7; a possible D gene is TRBD2 (7 bases). The CDR3 length is 15 residues. The V and J ends lost 4 bases and 5 bases respectively, with 18 bases between them. Germline assignment: CDR1 MNHEY and CDR2 SMNVEV (reference sequence). CDR3: CASSWGLAESNEQYF. Written as DNA, the CDR3 is TGTGCCAGCAGTTGGGGGCTAGCGGAGTCGAACGAGCAGTACTTC.

This clone has just one count. CDR3 loop: CASSLGQLSKMNTEAFF. For the CDR3, the DNA is TGTGCCAGCAGCCTTGGACAGTTGAGCAAAATGAACACTGAAGCTTTCTTT. The gene calls are TRBV7-9 and TRBJ1-1; D is possibly TRBD1 (6 bases). V lost 5 bases and J lost 0, with 19 bases in between. CDR1 is SEHNR, CDR2 FQNEAQ, per germline (reference sequence). The CDR3 has 17 residues.

The J gene is TRBJ2-7, the V gene TRBV5-1; the match to TRBD2 covers 7 bases. CDR3 length: 12 amino acids. Unmatched junction bases numbered 5, after V lost 5 bases and J lost 6 bases. Per germline, CDR1 SGHRS and CDR2 YFSETQ. The CDR3 sequence is CASRETSREQYF. The CDR3 coding sequence is TGCGCCAGCAGGGAGACTAGCCGCGAGCAGTACTTC.

The chain is built from TRBV28 and TRBJ2-7, with 8 bases that match TRBD2. CDR1 and CDR2 from the germline V gene are MDHEN and SYDVKM. The V gene end was trimmed by 9 bases and the J gene end by 0 bases; junction bases not matched to a gene: 10. The CDR3 extends over 15 amino acids. DNA for the CDR3: TGTGCCAGTCTTCGGGGGGGGGACGGCTCCTACGAGCAGTACTTC. Its translation is CASLRGGDGSYEQYF.

J is TRBJ1-6 and V is TRBV19; 8 bases align to TRBD1. J was trimmed by 9 bases and V by 9 bases; bases with no gene match: 4. This CDR3 contains 12 residues. Germline V gene sequence: CDR1 LNHDA, CDR2 SQIVND (reference sequence). CDR3 coding DNA: TGTGCCAGCCACGGACAGGGTTCACCCCTCCACTTT. Translation gives CASHGQGSPLHF.

This clone has just a few counts. The V and J genes are TRBV15 and TRBJ1-4; 9 positions match TRBD1. Losses at the gene ends were 0 bases for V and 5 bases for J; bases not matched to a gene: 4. CDR3 length equals 16 residues. Germline CDR1 LNHNV, CDR2 YYDKDF (reference sequence). CDR3 bases: TGTGCCACCAGCAGAGAACGGGACAGGGTAAATGAAAAACTGTTTTTT. This gives the protein CATSRERDRVNEKLFF. Drawing the rest from reference TRBV15 and TRBJ1-4, the complete variable domain is DAMVIQNPRYQVTQFGKPVTLSCSQTLNHNVMYWYQQKSSQAPKLLFHYYDKDFNNEADTPDNFQSRRPNTSFCFLDIRSPGLGDTAMYLCATSRERDRVNEKLFFGSGTQLSVL.

The chain links TRBV27 to TRBJ1-5; D is unresolved. The CDR3 consists of 13 residues. Trimming cost V 2 bases and J 7 bases, with 9 bases left between them. The germline gives CDR1 MNHEY, CDR2 SMNVEV (reference sequence). CDR3 residues: CASSLKTGQPQHF. The CDR3 DNA follows: TGTGCCAGCAGTTTAAAAACGGGACAGCCCCAGCATTTT.

CDR3 bases: TGTGCCACCAGTGATTCCCGTGACTCAAACCCTAAAACAGATACGCAGTATTTT. Protein product: CATSDSRDSNPKTDTQYF. This chain links TRBV24-1 with TRBJ2-3; D is unclear. This CDR3 is 18 amino acids long. Trimming left V 2 bases short and J 3 bases short, with 20 bases between. Germline V CDR1 and CDR2: KGHDR, SFDVKD.

V usage is TRBV7-2 and J usage is TRBJ1-1; no clear D gene. Trimming took off 4 bases at V and 11 bases at J, with 17 bases between the two ends. CDR1 and CDR2 (germline): SGHTA, FQGNSA. The CDR3 contains 13 residues. The CDR3: CASSSHPEERAFF. As DNA, the CDR3 is TGTGCCAGCAGCTCCCATCCGGAGGAGCGGGCTTTCTTT. Complete variable domain (other parts from reference TRBV7-2 and TRBJ1-1): GAGVSQSPSNKVTEKGKDVELRCDPISGHTALYWYRQSLGQGLEFLIYFQGNSAPDKSGLPSDRFSAERTGGSVSTLTIQRTQQEDSAVYLCASSSHPEERAFFGQGTRLTVV.

The V and J genes are TRBV19 and TRBJ2-1, with a weak D call TRBD1 (6 bases). The V end was cut by 4 bases, the J end by 3 bases, with 10 bases between. The CDR3 is 14 amino acids. Per the germline V gene, CDR1 is LNHDA and CDR2 is SQIVND (reference sequence). The CDR3 coding sequence is TGTGCCAGTAGTAGGACAGCTGTCTACAATGAGCAGTTCTTC. This codes for CASSRTAVYNEQFF.

The chain is built from TRBV3-1 (or the pseudogene TRBV3-2) and TRBJ1-1; 10 bases are a match to TRBD1. CDR3 length equals 14 residues. Germline loops: CDR1 LGHDT, CDR2 YNNKEL (reference sequence). V trimming: 6 bases; J trimming: 1 base; junction bases outside the gene matches: 2. Here the CDR3 DNA reads TGTGCCAGCAGTGGGACAGGGGAGAACACTGAAGCTTTCTTT. Translated, it gives CASSGTGENTEAFF.

The CDR3 protein is CASSQGARIEKLFF. The DNA for the CDR3 is TGTGCCAGCAGCCAGGGGGCTAGGATCGAAAAACTGTTTTTT. This chain joins TRBV7-2 and TRBJ1-4; 8 nucleotides agree with TRBD1. The CDR3 consists of 14 residues. Trimming at V came to 5 bases and at J to 8 bases, leaving 7 bases not matched to a gene. The V gene's germline CDR1 is SGHTA and CDR2 FQGNSA.

The chain uses TRBV7-8 and TRBJ1-6, with 8 bases identical to TRBD1. Trimming removed 2 bases from V and 5 bases from J; junction bases left unmatched: 5. The germline CDR1 and CDR2 sequences are SGHVS and FQNEAQ. The CDR3 consists of 16 residues. The CDR3 nucleotides are TGTGCCAGCAGCTTACAGGGGGCAGACAATAATTCACCCCTCCACTTT. Its translation: CASSLQGADNNSPLHF.

The rearrangement joins TRBV19 to TRBJ1-2; D gene uncertain. The CDR3 consists of 12 residues. V was shortened by 6 bases and J by 5 bases, with 10 bases between the two germline ends. The V gene's germline CDR1 is LNHDA and CDR2 SQIVND (reference sequence). CDR3 in amino acids: CASRFGIYGYTF. In nucleotides, the CDR3 is TGTGCCAGTAGGTTCGGGATATATGGCTACACCTTC.

The chain employs TRBV9 and TRBJ2-3, with TRBD2 matching over 7 bases. J was trimmed by 2 bases and V by 0 bases; bases with no gene match: 6. The CDR3 runs to 16 residues. Germline CDR1 and CDR2: SGDLS and YYNGEE. The CDR3 here is CASSVVAGDYTDTQYF. The CDR3 DNA is TGTGCCAGCAGCGTAGTGGCGGGGGATTACACAGATACGCAGTATTTT.

This clone was observed a handful of times. The chain combines TRBV4-1 with TRBJ2-1; 8 nucleotides match TRBD1. Trimming removed 3 bases from V and 3 bases from J; junction bases left unmatched: 13. CDR1 and CDR2 from the germline V gene are MGHRA and YSYEKL. The CDR3 covers 18 residues. The CDR3 loop reads CASSHSNTGTGSYNEQFF. CDR3 coding DNA: TGCGCCAGCAGCCATTCTAACACCGGGACAGGCAGCTACAATGAGCAGTTCTTC.

On this clone: Distinct nucleotide sequences in the sample also encode this CDR3. The chain has TRBV18 and TRBJ2-1; 9 bases match TRBD1. The CDR3 length is 15 residues. Trimming at V came to 3 bases and at J to 3 bases, leaving 3 bases not matched to a gene. CDR1 and CDR2 (germline): KGHSH, LQKENI. The CDR3 nucleotides are TGTGCCAGCTCACCGGGACAGGGCGACTACAATGAGCAGTTCTTC. This gives the protein CASSPGQGDYNEQFF. The complete variable domain, with remaining parts taken from reference TRBV18 and TRBJ2-1, reads NAGVMQNPRHLVRRRGQEARLRCSPMKGHSHVYWYRQLPEEGLKFMVYLQKENIIDESGMPKERFSAEFPKEGPSILRIQQVVRGDSAAYFCASSPGQGDYNEQFFGPGTRLTVL.

The J gene is TRBJ1-2, the V gene TRBV7-6; 8 bases line up with TRBD1. The V gene end was trimmed by 1 base and the J gene end by 7 bases; junction bases not matched to a gene: 8. Germline lookup yields CDR1 SGHVS and CDR2 FNYEAQ. This CDR3 comprises 15 residues. This CDR3 reads CASSLVVAQGAGYTF. Written as DNA, the CDR3 is TGTGCCAGCAGCTTAGTGGTGGCTCAGGGGGCTGGCTACACCTTC.

DNA for the CDR3: TGTGCCAGCTCGAAAGACTTACGCACAGATACGCAGTATTTT. It is translated as CASSKDLRTDTQYF. V gene TRBV6-5 combines with J gene TRBJ2-3, with D uncertain. The CDR3 has 14 residues. Germline lookup yields CDR1 MNHEY and CDR2 SVGAGI. The V end was cut by 8 bases, the J end by 1 base, with 13 bases between.

This chain links TRBV25-1 with TRBJ2-3, with no clear D. The CDR3 extends over 14 amino acids. Per the germline V gene, CDR1 is MGHDK and CDR2 is SYGVNS. V was pared by 1 base and J by 4 bases, with 9 bases between. CDR3 amino acids: CASSELKTADTQYF. As DNA, the CDR3 is TGTGCCAGCAGTGAATTGAAAACGGCAGATACGCAGTATTTT.

The rearrangement links TRBV27 to TRBJ1-5, with D possibly matching TRBD1 (6 bases). V lost 0 bases, J lost 3 bases, and 15 bases lay in between. The germline gives CDR1 MNHEY, CDR2 SMNVEV (reference sequence). The CDR3 runs 17 residues. As DNA, the CDR3 is TGTGCCAGCAGTTTATCAGGGGGGGGCCACTTCAATCAGCCCCAGCATTTT. The encoded protein is CASSLSGGGHFNQPQHF.

This clone was recorded a few times. The chain combines TRBV9 with TRBJ2-5; TRBD1 aligns across 10 bases. Germline V gene sequence: CDR1 SGDLS, CDR2 YYNGEE. There are 16 residues in the CDR3. Germline trimming cut 0 bases from V and 1 base from J; bases unmatched to any gene: 3. In DNA, the CDR3 is TGTGCCAGCAGCGTAGCGGACAGGGGGGTCCAAGAGACCCAGTACTTC. Residues: CASSVADRGVQETQYF.